This entry lists 20 T cell receptor beta chains sequenced from one sample in a study of T-cell memory formation after mild COVID-19. TCRdb ran MiXCR on the 5' RACE reads and lists one entry per CDR3 protein. The sample has 360,000 or so distinct CDR3 sequences, around 27% seen once. Input material: PBMCs or a T cell subset sorted from them (not recorded which). These receptors all stem from an adult woman who had mild COVID-19 (a few samples of this study predate the infection). Cell type and time point are not known.

J is TRBJ1-1 and V is TRBV11-2; no definite D call. The length of the CDR3 is 13 residues. V lost 0 bases and J 3 bases, leaving 5 bases between the germline ends. Germline-derived CDR1 and CDR2 are SGHAT and FQNNGV. The CDR3 DNA follows: TGTGCCAGCAGCTTAGAGGCCGACACTGAAGCTTTCTTT. Translating it yields CASSLEADTEAFF.

The chain carries TRBV6-6 and TRBJ2-1; D may be TRBD2 (7 bases). The V end lost 10 bases, the J end lost 10 bases, and 17 bases lay between the germline ends. Germline values: CDR1 MNHNY, CDR2 SVGAGI (reference sequence). The length of the CDR3 is 12 residues. The CDR3, as DNA: TGTGCCACCGGGGAGGGGGGTGGCGAGCAGTTCTTC. This sequence encodes CATGEGGGEQFF.

This rearrangement joins TRBV19 to TRBJ2-7; 9 bases align to TRBD1. V gave up 6 bases and J gave up 1 base; unmatched junction bases: 4. CDR3 length: 14 amino acids. From germline, CDR1 is LNHDA and CDR2 SQIVND (reference sequence). The CDR3, as DNA: TGTGCCAGTAGGATGACAGGGGGATCCTACGAGCAGTACTTC. The encoded protein is CASRMTGGSYEQYF.

This clonotype was counted a single time. The rearrangement links TRBV7-8 to TRBJ2-7, with TRBD2 matching 11 bases. CDR1 is SGHVS, CDR2 FQNEAQ, per germline. The CDR3 loop spans 15 amino acids. Unmatched junction bases numbered 5, after V lost 4 bases and J lost 3 bases. The CDR3 DNA sequence: TGTGCCAGCAGCTCCGACGGGACTAGCGGCTACGAGCAGTACTTC. Its translation: CASSSDGTSGYEQYF.

This rearrangement joins TRBV6-6 to TRBJ2-7; 12 bases are shared with TRBD1. V gave up 10 bases and J gave up 4 bases; unmatched junction bases: 11. Germline assignment: CDR1 MNHNY and CDR2 SVGAGI (reference sequence). The CDR3 is made up of 15 amino acids. CDR3 DNA: TGTGCCACAAGGACCGGGACAGGGGGCTCGTACGAGCAGTACTTC. This gives the protein CATRTGTGGSYEQYF.

The rearrangement joins TRBV7-6 to TRBJ1-1, with 9 bases fitting TRBD1. Germline V gene lookup returns CDR1 SGHVS and CDR2 FNYEAQ. This CDR3 comprises 15 residues. J gave up 3 bases and V 4 bases, and 6 bases lay outside the gene matches. The CDR3 region has the DNA TGTGCCAGCAGCTCCCGGACAGGGGAGGACACTGAAGCTTTCTTT. It codes for CASSSRTGEDTEAFF.

This sequence joins TRBV4-1 and TRBJ2-3, with 11 bases lining up with TRBD2. There are 14 residues in the CDR3. J gave up 9 bases and V 3 bases, and 5 bases lay outside the gene matches. Germline V gene data show CDR1 as MGHRA and CDR2 as YSYEKL. CDR3 protein: CASSQTSGDATQYF. DNA of the CDR3: TGCGCCAGCAGCCAGACTAGCGGGGACGCCACGCAGTATTTT.

This clonotype has a handful of counts. This chain links TRBV6-2 or TRBV6-3 with TRBJ2-7; 7 bases align to TRBD2. The CDR3 has 17 amino acids. The germline V gene has CDR1 MNHEY and CDR2 SVGEGT. The ends lost 6 bases at V and 1 base at J; junction bases unmatched: 15. In nucleotides, the CDR3 is TGTGCCAGCAGAAACCTCACCATCAGGACTAGTTCCTACGAGCAGTACTTC. It codes for CASRNLTIRTSSYEQYF.

V is TRBV12-3 or TRBV12-4 and J is TRBJ1-4; D remains ambiguous. V lost 3 bases to trimming and J lost 5 bases, with 7 bases between them. This CDR3 comprises 13 residues. CDR3 sequence reads: CASSLWGNEKLFF. In DNA, the CDR3 is TGTGCCAGCAGTTTGTGGGGAAATGAAAAACTGTTTTTT.

This clonotype was picked up one time. This chain uses TRBV20-1 with TRBJ2-7; D call uncertain. The CDR3 runs 14 residues. The V gene's germline CDR1 is DFQATT and CDR2 SNEGSKA (reference sequence). The V end was cut by 3 bases, the J end by 2 bases, with 14 bases between. For the CDR3, the DNA is TGCAGTGCTAGGGATTCCCAGACCGCCTACGAGCAGTACTTC. As protein: CSARDSQTAYEQYF.

This clonotype was recorded many times. This sequence joins TRBV5-1 and TRBJ1-1; D might be TRBD1 (5 bases). CDR1 SGHRS and CDR2 YFSETQ come from the germline V gene. Deletions cut 7 bases from V and 1 base from J, with 20 bases between. The CDR3 contains 16 residues. CDR3: CASASGDRKKNTEAFF. CDR3 coding DNA: TGCGCCAGCGCGTCCGGAGACAGAAAAAAGAACACTGAAGCTTTCTTT.

This clonotype was seen a few times. The rearrangement joins TRBV29-1 to TRBJ1-1; D remains unclear. V was shortened by 2 bases and J by 0 bases, with 10 bases between the two germline ends. CDR3 length equals 14 residues. Germline CDR1 SQVTM, CDR2 ANQGSEA. CDR3 in DNA: TGCAGCGTTGAACTTGGACTGTTGAACACTGAAGCTTTCTTT. This sequence encodes CSVELGLLNTEAFF.

The chain is built from TRBV3-1 and TRBJ1-6, with TRBD1 matching 8 bases. The CDR3 extends over 14 amino acids. Germline-derived CDR1 and CDR2 are LGHDT and YNNKEL (reference sequence). After removal of 6 bases from V and 11 bases from J, the junction contained 9 bases not matched to a gene. CDR3: CASRQTGERTPLHF. The CDR3 coding sequence is TGTGCCAGCAGGCAGACAGGGGAGAGGACACCCCTCCACTTT.

A few counts support this clonotype. The J gene is TRBJ2-3, the V gene TRBV7-2; a possible D gene is TRBD2 (5 bases). Germline V gene lookup returns CDR1 SGHTA and CDR2 FQGNSA. This CDR3 region has 13 residues. The V gene lost 5 bases and the J gene lost 4 bases, with 10 bases spanning the gap. CDR3 loop: CASSAGRADTQYF. CDR3 sequence (DNA): TGTGCCAGCAGCGCGGGTCGAGCAGATACGCAGTATTTT.

V usage is TRBV7-9 and J usage is TRBJ2-1; D is perhaps TRBD1 (6 bases). The CDR3 sequence is 13 residues long. Looked up from germline, CDR1 is SEHNR and CDR2 is FQNEAQ (reference sequence). Trimming left V 4 bases short and J 4 bases short, with 8 bases between. This CDR3 is CASSYGQYNEQFF. The CDR3 coding sequence is TGTGCCAGCAGCTACGGACAGTACAATGAGCAGTTCTTC.

The chain has TRBV30 and TRBJ2-7, with D tentatively TRBD1 (7 bases). Germline lookup yields CDR1 GTSNPN and CDR2 SVGIG (reference sequence). V lost 0 bases, J lost 2 bases, and 14 bases lay in between. This CDR3 is 15 amino acids long. The CDR3 region has the DNA TGTGCCTGGAGTGTAGCAGGGGGGAACCCCTACGAGCAGTACTTC. This translates into CAWSVAGGNPYEQYF.

This clonotype has more than one count but fewer than ten. This chain joins TRBV30 and TRBJ2-2, with 10 positions matching TRBD1. The CDR3 loop spans 17 amino acids. Germline loops: CDR1 GTSNPN, CDR2 SVGIG (reference sequence). J gave up 7 bases and V 3 bases, and 14 bases lay outside the gene matches. Here the CDR3 reads CAWSTGLTGGAGGELFF. CDR3 coding DNA: TGTGCCTGGAGCACCGGATTGACAGGGGGCGCCGGCGGGGAGCTGTTTTTT.

This clonotype was counted ten times or more. CDR3 coding DNA: TGTGCCAGCAGCTTAGGGCAGGGGGCGAACTACGAGCAGTACTTC. Its protein is CASSLGQGANYEQYF. The chain has TRBV2 and TRBJ2-7, with 8 bases identical to TRBD1. V was pared by 6 bases and J by 3 bases, with 10 bases of the junction left unmatched. Germline V gene sequence: CDR1 SNHLY, CDR2 FYNNEI. The CDR3 has 15 amino acids.

The CDR3 DNA follows: TGTGCCAGCAGTGAATGGGAGGGAGGCAGCCCTAGCACAGATACGCAGTATTTT. Protein product: CASSEWEGGSPSTDTQYF. This rearrangement joins TRBV2 to TRBJ2-3, with 7 bases identical to TRBD2. The germline V gene has CDR1 SNHLY and CDR2 FYNNEI. V gave up 2 bases and J gave up 0 bases; unmatched junction bases: 11. The CDR3 extends over 18 amino acids.

The chain uses TRBV4-1 and TRBJ1-2; D is unclear. Looked up from germline, CDR1 is MGHRA and CDR2 is YSYEKL. The V gene lost 0 bases and the J gene lost 0 bases, with 14 bases spanning the gap. The CDR3 totals 17 residues. The CDR3 nucleotides are TGCGCCAGCAGCCAAGATTGGCCAGGAGGTACTAACTATGGCTACACCTTC. It is translated as CASSQDWPGGTNYGYTF.